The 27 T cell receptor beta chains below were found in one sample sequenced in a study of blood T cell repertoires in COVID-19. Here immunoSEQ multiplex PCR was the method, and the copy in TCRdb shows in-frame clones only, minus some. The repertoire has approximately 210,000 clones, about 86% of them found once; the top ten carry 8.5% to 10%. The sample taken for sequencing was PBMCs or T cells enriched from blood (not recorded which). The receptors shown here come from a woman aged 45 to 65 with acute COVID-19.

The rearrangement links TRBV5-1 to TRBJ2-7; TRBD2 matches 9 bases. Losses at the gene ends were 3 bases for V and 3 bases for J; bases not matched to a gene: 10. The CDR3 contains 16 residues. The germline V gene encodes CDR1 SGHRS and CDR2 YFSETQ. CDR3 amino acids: CASSSQPGSGSYEQYF. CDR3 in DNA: TGCGCCAGCAGCTCCCAACCAGGTAGCGGGAGCTACGAGCAGTACTTC.

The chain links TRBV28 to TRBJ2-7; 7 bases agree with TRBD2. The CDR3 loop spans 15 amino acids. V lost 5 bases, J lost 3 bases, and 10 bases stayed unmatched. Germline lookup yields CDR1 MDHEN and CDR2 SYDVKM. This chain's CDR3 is CASSLLLGGNYEQYF. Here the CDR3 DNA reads TGTGCCAGCAGTCTTCTCTTGGGGGGGAACTACGAGCAGTACTTC.

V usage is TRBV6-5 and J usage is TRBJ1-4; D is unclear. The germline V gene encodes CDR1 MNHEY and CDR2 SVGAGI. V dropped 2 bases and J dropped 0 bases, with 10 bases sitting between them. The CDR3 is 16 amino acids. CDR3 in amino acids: CASSYEAPATNEKLFF. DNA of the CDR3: TGTGCCAGCAGTTACGAGGCCCCAGCAACTAATGAAAAACTGTTTTTT.

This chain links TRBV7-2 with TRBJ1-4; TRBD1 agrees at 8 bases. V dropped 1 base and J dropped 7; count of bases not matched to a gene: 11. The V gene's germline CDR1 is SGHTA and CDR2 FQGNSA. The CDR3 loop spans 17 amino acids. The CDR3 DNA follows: TGTGCCAGCAGCTTAGTTGGGACAGGTATCGTTAGTGAAAAACTGTTTTTT. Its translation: CASSLVGTGIVSEKLFF.

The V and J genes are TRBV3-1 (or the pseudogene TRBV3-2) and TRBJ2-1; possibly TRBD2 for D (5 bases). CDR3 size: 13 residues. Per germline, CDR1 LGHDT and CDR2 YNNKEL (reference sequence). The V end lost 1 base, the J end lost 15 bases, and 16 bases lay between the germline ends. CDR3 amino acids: CASSQGSRAEGFF. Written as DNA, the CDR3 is TGTGCCAGCAGCCAAGGGTCGCGGGCCGAGGGGTTCTTC.

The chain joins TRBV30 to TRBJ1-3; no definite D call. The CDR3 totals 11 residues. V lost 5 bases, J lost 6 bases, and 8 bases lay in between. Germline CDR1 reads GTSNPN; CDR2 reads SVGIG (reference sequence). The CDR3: CAWSWLNTIYF. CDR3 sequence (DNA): TGTGCCTGGTCTTGGCTAAACACCATATATTTT.

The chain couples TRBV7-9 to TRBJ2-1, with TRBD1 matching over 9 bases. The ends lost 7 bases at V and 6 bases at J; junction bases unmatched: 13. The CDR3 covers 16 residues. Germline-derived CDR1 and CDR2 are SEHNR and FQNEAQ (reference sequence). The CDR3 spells CASTILDRGVGNEQFF. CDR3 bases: TGTGCCAGCACCATCCTAGACAGGGGGGTGGGCAATGAGCAGTTCTTC. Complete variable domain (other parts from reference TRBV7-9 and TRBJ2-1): DTGVSQNPRHKITKRGQNVTFRCDPISEHNRLYWYRQTLGQGPEFLTYFQNEAQLEKSRLLSDRFSAERPKGSFSTLEIQRTEQGDSAMYLCASTILDRGVGNEQFFGPGTRLTVL.

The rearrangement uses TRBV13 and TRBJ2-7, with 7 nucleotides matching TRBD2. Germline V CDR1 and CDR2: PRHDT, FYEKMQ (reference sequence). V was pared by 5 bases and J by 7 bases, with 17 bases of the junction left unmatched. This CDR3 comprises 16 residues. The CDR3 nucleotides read TGTGCCAGCAGCCGTACCCCTAGCGGTGTCCCCGGGGAGCAGTACTTC. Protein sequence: CASSRTPSGVPGEQYF.

The CDR3 nucleotides read TGCGCCAGCAGCCAAGATTCCAGGGTGAATTCACCCCTCCACTTT. Amino acid sequence: CASSQDSRVNSPLHF. The chain carries TRBV4-3 and TRBJ1-6, with D possibly matching TRBD1 (5 bases). V shed 0 bases and J shed 7 bases, with 10 bases lying between them. The germline V gene has CDR1 LGHNA and CDR2 YSLEER. CDR3 length equals 15 residues.

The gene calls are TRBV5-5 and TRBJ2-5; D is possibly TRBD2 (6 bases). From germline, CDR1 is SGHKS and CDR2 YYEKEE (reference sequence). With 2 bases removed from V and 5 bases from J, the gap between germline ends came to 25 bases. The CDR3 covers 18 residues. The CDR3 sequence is CASSFYPYPRLGSETQYF. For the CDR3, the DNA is TGTGCCAGCAGCTTCTACCCATACCCCCGACTAGGATCGGAGACCCAGTACTTC.

The CDR3 sequence is CASSPTLTSGKAGEQYF. The CDR3 DNA is TGTGCCAGCAGCCCAACCTTAACTAGCGGGAAAGCTGGGGAGCAGTACTTC. V gene TRBV28 combines with J gene TRBJ2-7; 10 bases line up with TRBD2. Germline CDR1 reads MDHEN; CDR2 reads SYDVKM. V shed 6 bases, J shed 7 bases, and the junction held 18 bases outside the gene matches. The CDR3 consists of 17 residues. Combining the CDR3 with reference TRBV28 and TRBJ2-7 gives the whole variable domain DVKVTQSSRYLVKRTGEKVFLECVQDMDHENMFWYRQDPGLGLRLIYFSYDVKMKEKGDIPEGYSVSREKKERFSLILESASTNQTSMYLCASSPTLTSGKAGEQYFGPGTRLTVT.

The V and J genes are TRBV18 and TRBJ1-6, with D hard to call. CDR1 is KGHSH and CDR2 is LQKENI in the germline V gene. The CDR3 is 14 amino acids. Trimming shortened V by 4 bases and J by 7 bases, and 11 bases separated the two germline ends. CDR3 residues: CASSHGIGNSPLHF. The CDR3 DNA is TGTGCCAGCTCACACGGGATAGGGAATTCACCCCTCCACTTT. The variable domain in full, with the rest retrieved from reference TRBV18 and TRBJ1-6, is NAGVMQNPRHLVRRRGQEARLRCSPMKGHSHVYWYRQLPEEGLKFMVYLQKENIIDESGMPKERFSAEFPKEGPSILRIQQVVRGDSAAYFCASSHGIGNSPLHFGNGTRLTVT.

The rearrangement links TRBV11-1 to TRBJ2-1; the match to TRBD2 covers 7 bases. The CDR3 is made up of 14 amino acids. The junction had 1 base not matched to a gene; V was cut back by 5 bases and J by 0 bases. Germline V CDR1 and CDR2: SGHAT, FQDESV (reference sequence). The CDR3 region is CASSAGASYNEQFF. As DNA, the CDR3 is TGTGCCAGCAGCGCGGGAGCCTCCTACAATGAGCAGTTCTTC.

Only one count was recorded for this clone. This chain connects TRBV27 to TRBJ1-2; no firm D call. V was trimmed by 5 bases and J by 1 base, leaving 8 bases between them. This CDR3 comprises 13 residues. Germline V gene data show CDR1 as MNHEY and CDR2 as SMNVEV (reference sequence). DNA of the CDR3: TGTGCCAGCAGTCGAGGAGTTAACTATGGCTACACCTTC. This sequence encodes CASSRGVNYGYTF.

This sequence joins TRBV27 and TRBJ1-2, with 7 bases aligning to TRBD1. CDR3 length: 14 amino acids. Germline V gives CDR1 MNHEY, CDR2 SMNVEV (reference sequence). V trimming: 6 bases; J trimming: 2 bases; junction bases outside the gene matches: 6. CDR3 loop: CASSAGTENYGYTF. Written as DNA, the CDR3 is TGTGCCAGCAGCGCCGGGACAGAAAACTATGGCTACACCTTC.

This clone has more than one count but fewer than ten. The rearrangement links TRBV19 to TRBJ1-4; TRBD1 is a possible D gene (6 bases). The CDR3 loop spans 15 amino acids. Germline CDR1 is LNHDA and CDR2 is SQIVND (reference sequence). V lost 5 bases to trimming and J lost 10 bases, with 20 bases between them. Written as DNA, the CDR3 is TGTGCCAGTAGTCCAGGGACATCGTCTGGGGGAAAACTGTTTTTT. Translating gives CASSPGTSSGGKLFF.

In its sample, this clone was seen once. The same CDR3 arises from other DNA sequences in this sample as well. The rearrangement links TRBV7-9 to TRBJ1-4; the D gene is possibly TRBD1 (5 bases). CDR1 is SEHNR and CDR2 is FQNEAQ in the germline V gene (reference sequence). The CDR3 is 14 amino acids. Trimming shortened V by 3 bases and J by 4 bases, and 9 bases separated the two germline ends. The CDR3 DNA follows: TGTGCCAGCAGCTTGAGGACACTTAATGAAAAACTGTTTTTT. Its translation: CASSLRTLNEKLFF.

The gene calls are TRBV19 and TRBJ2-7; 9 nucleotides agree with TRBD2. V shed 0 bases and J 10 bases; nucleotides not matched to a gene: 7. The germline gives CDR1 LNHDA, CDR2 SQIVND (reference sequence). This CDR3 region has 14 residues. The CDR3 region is CASSIELLAGLQYF. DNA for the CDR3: TGTGCCAGTAGTATAGAGCTCCTAGCGGGGTTACAGTACTTC.

The CDR3 bases are TGTGCCAGCAGTCGAAATCCTTTGGCGGACAGGATGAACGAGCAGTACTTC. As protein: CASSRNPLADRMNEQYF. This chain connects TRBV27 to TRBJ2-7; 7 bases match TRBD1. J lost 5 bases, V lost 5 bases, and 18 bases had no gene match. The germline V gene has CDR1 MNHEY and CDR2 SMNVEV (reference sequence). The CDR3 totals 17 residues.

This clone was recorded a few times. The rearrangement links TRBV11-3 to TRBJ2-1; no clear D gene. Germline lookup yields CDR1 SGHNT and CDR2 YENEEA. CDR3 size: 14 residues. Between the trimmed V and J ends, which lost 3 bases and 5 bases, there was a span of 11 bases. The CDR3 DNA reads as TGTGCCAGCAGCTTTAGAACGGAGCACAATGAGCAGTTCTTC. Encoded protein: CASSFRTEHNEQFF.

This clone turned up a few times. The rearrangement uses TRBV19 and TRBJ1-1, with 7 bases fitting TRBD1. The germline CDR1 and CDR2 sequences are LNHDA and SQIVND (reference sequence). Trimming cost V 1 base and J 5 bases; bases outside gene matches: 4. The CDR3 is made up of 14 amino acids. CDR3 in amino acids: CASSIGQGRTEAFF. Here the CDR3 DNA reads TGTGCCAGTAGTATAGGACAGGGAAGAACTGAAGCTTTCTTT.

DNA for the CDR3: TGCGCCAGCAGCCGGTCTTTTTCCGGGACAAGTGTCTATGGCTACACCTTC. Amino acids: CASSRSFSGTSVYGYTF. The chain joins TRBV4-1 to TRBJ1-2; D possibly corresponds to TRBD1 (6 bases). Germline V gives CDR1 MGHRA, CDR2 YSYEKL. This CDR3 contains 17 residues. Trimming removed 4 bases from V and 4 bases from J, with 22 bases in between.

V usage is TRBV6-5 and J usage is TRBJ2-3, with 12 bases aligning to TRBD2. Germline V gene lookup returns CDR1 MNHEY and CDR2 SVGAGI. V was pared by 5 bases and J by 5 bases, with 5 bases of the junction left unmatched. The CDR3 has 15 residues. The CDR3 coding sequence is TGTGCCAGCAGTCCGACTAGCGGGGGAATAGATACGCAGTATTTT. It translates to CASSPTSGGIDTQYF.

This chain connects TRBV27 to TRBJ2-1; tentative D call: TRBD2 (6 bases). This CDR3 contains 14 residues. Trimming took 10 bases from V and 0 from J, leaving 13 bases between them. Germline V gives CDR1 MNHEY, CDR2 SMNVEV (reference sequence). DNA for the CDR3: TGTGCCACAAAACGGACTACCTCCTACAATGAGCAGTTCTTC. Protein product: CATKRTTSYNEQFF.

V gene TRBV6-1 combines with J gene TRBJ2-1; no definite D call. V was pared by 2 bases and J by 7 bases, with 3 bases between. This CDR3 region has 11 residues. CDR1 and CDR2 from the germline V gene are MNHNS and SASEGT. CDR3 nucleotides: TGTGCCAGCAGTGAACGGAATGAGCAGTTCTTC. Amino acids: CASSERNEQFF.

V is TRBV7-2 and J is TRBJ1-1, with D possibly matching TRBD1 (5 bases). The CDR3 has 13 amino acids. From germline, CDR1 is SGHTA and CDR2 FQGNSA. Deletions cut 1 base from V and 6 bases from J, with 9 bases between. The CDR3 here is CASSLGGGAEAFF. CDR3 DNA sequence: TGTGCCAGCAGCTTAGGCGGGGGGGCTGAAGCTTTCTTT.

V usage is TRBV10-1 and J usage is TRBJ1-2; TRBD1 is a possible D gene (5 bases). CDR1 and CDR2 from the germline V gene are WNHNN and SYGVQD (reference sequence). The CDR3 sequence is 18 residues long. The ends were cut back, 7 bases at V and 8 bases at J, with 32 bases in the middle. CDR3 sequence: CASTQSRKGREEVDGYTF. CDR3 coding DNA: TGCGCCAGCACCCAGAGTAGAAAAGGCAGGGAGGAGGTTGACGGCTACACCTTC.